The clone carrying this T cell receptor (beta chain) was counted at least ten times. V was trimmed by 4 bases and J by 3 bases, leaving 11 bases between them. This CDR3 contains 13 residues. Germline V gene data show CDR1 as SQVTM and CDR2 as ANQGSEA. MiXCR was run by TCRdb on the RACE reads, yielding one entry per CDR3 protein. The data hold about 96,000 distinct CDR3 sequences, with approximately 8.6% observed a single time. These data originate in a study of human T cells and chemical hapten exposure. Time point specified: patch test 2, 6 weeks after DPC sensitization. Treatment specified: therapeutic diphenylcyclopropenone sensitization with weekly scalp DPC.

The sequences come from whole blood, collected in connection with sensitization to the hapten diphenylcyclopropenone (DPC). The chain combines TRBV29-1 with TRBJ2-3; a weak D match, TRBD1 (6 bases). The receptor was isolated from a woman in her thirties or forties with alopecia areata. Some clones in this sample may be carry-over from other donors' samples. CDR3 protein: CSVGQGRTDTQYF. CDR3 bases: TGCAGCGTTGGGCAGGGGAGAACAGATACGCAGTATTTT.